The rows below give T cell receptor beta chains drawn from one sample of a study of cytomegalovirus exposure and HLA in healthy donors. Libraries were prepared by immunoSEQ multiplex PCR; TCRdb keeps only in-frame clonotypes and omits some of them. Its table records just over 200,000 clones. The specimen sequenced was PBMCs. The receptors were gathered from a girl aged 2-9 years in good health and CMV-seropositive. The CDR3 runs from the conserved cysteine through the conserved F or W. Fields, in order: V gene, J gene, D gene, CDR3 DNA, CDR3 protein. D genes are given only for firm matches.

V: TRBV28; J: TRBJ2-7; D: .; DNA: TGTGCCAGCAGTTCGGGACTCGTCTCCTACGAGCAGTACTTC; CDR3: CASSSGLVSYEQYF
V: TRBV28; J: TRBJ2-5; D: TRBD2; DNA: TGTGCCAGCAGTGAGACTAGCGGGAGATTAGAGACCCAGTACTTC; CDR3: CASSETSGRLETQYF
V: TRBV10-3; J: TRBJ2-1; D: TRBD2; DNA: TGTGCCATCAAGGGGCGGGAGGACGATGAGCAGTTCTTC; CDR3: CAIKGREDDEQFF
V: TRBV7-3; J: TRBJ2-7; D: TRBD2; DNA: TGTGCCAGCAGCTTATCCCATAGCGGGGTTTACGAGCAGTACTTC; CDR3: CASSLSHSGVYEQYF
V: TRBV28; J: TRBJ2-4; D: TRBD1; DNA: TGTGCCAGCCGAGGACAGGGGGCGTACATTCAGTACTTC; CDR3: CASRGQGAYIQYF
V: TRBV7-3; J: TRBJ2-7; D: .; DNA: TGTGCCAGCAGCTTAAGACTGGAACCCTACGAGCAGTACTTC; CDR3: CASSLRLEPYEQYF
V: TRBV7-6; J: TRBJ2-7; D: TRBD1; DNA: TGTGCCAGCAGCGCACACGCGGGACAGGGAGACGAGCAGTACTTC; CDR3: CASSAHAGQGDEQYF
V: TRBV11-1; J: TRBJ1-1; D: .; DNA: TGTGCCAGCAGCTTGACAGGGAACACTGAAGCTTTCTTT; CDR3: CASSLTGNTEAFF
V: TRBV28; J: TRBJ2-7; D: TRBD1; DNA: TGTGCCAGCAGTTCCCTGGACAGGGCAATGGGCTACGAGCAGTACTTC; CDR3: CASSSLDRAMGYEQYF
V: TRBV27; J: TRBJ1-5; D: TRBD1; DNA: TGTGCCAGCAGCGCAAAGAACAGGGGGCTGAGCAATCAGCCCCAGCATTTT; CDR3: CASSAKNRGLSNQPQHF
V: TRBV10-2; J: TRBJ1-2; D: TRBD1; DNA: TGCGCCAGCAGTGAGTCCGGGACAGGGGCTCCATTCTATGGCTACACCTTC; CDR3: CASSESGTGAPFYGYTF
V: TRBV27; J: TRBJ2-2; D: TRBD2; DNA: TGTGCCAGCAGTGAGGGACTAGGTGACACCGGGGAGCTGTTTTTT; CDR3: CASSEGLGDTGELFF
V: TRBV11-2; J: TRBJ1-1; D: TRBD1; DNA: TGTGCCAGCAGCCCTAGTACAGGGGTAGGGACTGAAGCTTTCTTT; CDR3: CASSPSTGVGTEAFF
V: TRBV7-9; J: TRBJ1-1; D: .; DNA: TGTGCCAGCAGACTTGGGGGCAGGCTCCTTGAAGCTTTCTTT; CDR3: CASRLGGRLLEAFF
V: TRBV7-2; J: TRBJ2-7; D: TRBD2; DNA: TGTGCCAGCAGCTTCTTACCGGGACTAGCGGACTCCTACGAGCAGTACTTC; CDR3: CASSFLPGLADSYEQYF
V: TRBV6-5; J: TRBJ1-1; D: TRBD1; DNA: TGTGCCAGCAGTTTTGACAGGGTGATGAACACTGAAGCTTTCTTT; CDR3: CASSFDRVMNTEAFF
V: TRBV7-9; J: TRBJ2-6; D: .; DNA: TGTGCCAGCACCCCCTTGTTGAACTCCCATTATCCTGGGGCCAACGTCCTGACTTTC; CDR3: CASTPLLNSHYPGANVLTF